This T cell receptor (beta chain) was obtained from a study of blood T cell repertoires in COVID-19 (dated by TCRdb to the early 2020s). Context from the whole study: Collaborator samples came from the United States, Italy and Spain and covered acute and convalescent phases of COVID-19. The sample metadata nearly always contained a de-identified subject ID, COVID-19 status, age in years and sex. HLA class I and class II types, where available, came from metadata supplied by the sample provider rather than from assay-based typing. The repertoires were made available in a free public database intended to serve as a resource for research on the immune response to SARS-CoV-2. The samples were drawn from two sources: the first 160 participants of the ongoing ImmuneRACE study, and 950 to 1,500 subjects contributed by 6 global collaborators. The dataset comprised deeply sampled blood TCRbeta repertoires from subjects exposed to, actively infected with, or recovered from COVID-19. The material from the prospective study consisted of cDNA or gDNA derived from T cells, B-cell-depleted T cells, or PBMCs. General study outcomes and caveats: How much clinical and demographic metadata was included differed by source and by participant, and the metadata was provided uncurated.

The immunoSEQ Assay, a bias-controlled multiplex PCR, was used to amplify TCRbeta CDR3 regions from genomic DNA. The original methods were these. Within the assay, amplification of reference gene primers was used to estimate how many nucleated cells each sample contained. Sequence reads were collapsed and filtered to measure the absolute abundance of every unique TCRbeta CDR3 rearrangement. For each sample, productive Simpson clonality was calculated as the square root of Simpson's diversity index over productive rearrangements. Imported from immuneACCESS, the table was reduced by TCRdb to in-frame sequences with V and J called. These copies leave out some clones; in studies compared against another copy, an unresolved V gene accounts for under half, and the cause of the remainder is not known. The V and J calls and clone size come from that table; D and trimming were worked out from the DNA. Within this sample are around 64,000 clones, with just over 85% of them counted one time only. The ten largest clones capture 2% of the sample.

Worth noting for this clone: The antigen it binds to is not known. No clone much larger than this one lies a single base away; base qualities are absent.

V was cut back by 3 bases and J by 5 bases, leaving a gap of 13 bases between them. Inclusive of the bounding cysteine and phenylalanine, the CDR3 is 14 residues long. Of all the DNA, just the CDR3 is kept, 42 bases in frame from base 1. CDR1 and CDR2, looked up from the germline V gene, are KGHSH and LQKENI. Collaborating institutions collected whole blood in K2EDTA tubes following their own protocols. For TCRbeta analysis, collaborators shipped samples as frozen whole blood, isolated PBMCs, or DNA extracted from either of those sample types. The TCR was taken from a man younger than 45 with acute or convalescent COVID-19. Sequenced input: peripheral blood. The chain uses TRBV18 and TRBJ2-5; the D gene assignment is ambiguous. The bases read TGTGCCAGCTCACCGGATCTGGGCGCGGAGACCCAGTACTTC. Its translation is CASSPDLGAETQYF.